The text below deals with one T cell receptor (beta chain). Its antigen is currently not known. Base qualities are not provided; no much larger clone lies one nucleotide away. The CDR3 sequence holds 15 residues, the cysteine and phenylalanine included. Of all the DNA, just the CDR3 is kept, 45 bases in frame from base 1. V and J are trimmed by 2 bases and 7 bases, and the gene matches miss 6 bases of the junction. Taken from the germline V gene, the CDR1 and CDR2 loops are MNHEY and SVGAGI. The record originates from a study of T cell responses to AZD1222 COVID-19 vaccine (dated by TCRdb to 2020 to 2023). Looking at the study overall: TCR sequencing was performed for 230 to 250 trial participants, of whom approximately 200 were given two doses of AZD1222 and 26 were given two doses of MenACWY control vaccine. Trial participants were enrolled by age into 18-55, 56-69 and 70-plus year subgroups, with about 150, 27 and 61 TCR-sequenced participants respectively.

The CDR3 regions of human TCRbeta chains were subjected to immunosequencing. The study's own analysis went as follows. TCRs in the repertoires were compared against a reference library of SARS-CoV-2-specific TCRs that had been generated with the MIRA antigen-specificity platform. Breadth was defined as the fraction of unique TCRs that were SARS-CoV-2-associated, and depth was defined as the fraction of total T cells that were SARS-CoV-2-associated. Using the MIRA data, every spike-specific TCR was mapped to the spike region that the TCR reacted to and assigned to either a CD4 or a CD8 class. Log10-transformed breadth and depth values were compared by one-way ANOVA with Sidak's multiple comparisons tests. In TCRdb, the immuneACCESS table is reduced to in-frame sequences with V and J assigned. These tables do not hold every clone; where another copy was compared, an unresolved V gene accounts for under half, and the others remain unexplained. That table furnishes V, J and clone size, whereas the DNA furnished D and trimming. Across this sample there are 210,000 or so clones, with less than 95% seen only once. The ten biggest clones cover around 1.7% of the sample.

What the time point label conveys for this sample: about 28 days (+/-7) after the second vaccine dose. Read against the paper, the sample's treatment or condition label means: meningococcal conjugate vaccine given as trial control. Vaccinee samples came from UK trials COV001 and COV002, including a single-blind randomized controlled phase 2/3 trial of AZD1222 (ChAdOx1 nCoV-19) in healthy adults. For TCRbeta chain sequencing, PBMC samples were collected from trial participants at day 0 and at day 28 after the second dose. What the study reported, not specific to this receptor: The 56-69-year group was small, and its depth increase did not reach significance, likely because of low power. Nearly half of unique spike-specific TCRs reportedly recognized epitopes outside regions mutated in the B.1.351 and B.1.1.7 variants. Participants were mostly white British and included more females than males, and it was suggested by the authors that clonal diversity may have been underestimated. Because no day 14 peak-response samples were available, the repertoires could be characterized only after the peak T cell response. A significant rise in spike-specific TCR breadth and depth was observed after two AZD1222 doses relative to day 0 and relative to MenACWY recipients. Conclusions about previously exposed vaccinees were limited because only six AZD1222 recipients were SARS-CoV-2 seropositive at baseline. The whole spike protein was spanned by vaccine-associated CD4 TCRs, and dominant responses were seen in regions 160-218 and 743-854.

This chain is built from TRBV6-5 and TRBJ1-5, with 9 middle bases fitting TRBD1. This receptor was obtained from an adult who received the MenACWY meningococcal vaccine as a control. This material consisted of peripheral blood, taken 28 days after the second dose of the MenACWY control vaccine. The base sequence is TGTGCCAGCAGTTACGGGGACAGGGTTCAACAGCCCCAGCATTTT. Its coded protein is CASSYGDRVQQPQHF.